Listed here are 2 T cell receptor beta chains from one sample, sequenced in a study of shared clonotypes between healthy human individuals. Only in-frame clones appear in the TCRdb table, and some are missing; sequencing was by immunoSEQ multiplex PCR. The profile shows some 980,000 clones, about 80% of them singletons. The specimen sequenced was memory CD4+ T cells sorted from blood. Subset defined: CD45RA-negative fraction. The source is a man aged 18-30 years in good health.

This clone was found a few times. The chain combines TRBV10-3 with TRBJ2-1, with 7 positions matching TRBD2. V lost 11 bases and J lost 8; bases outside the gene matches: 12. Germline V CDR1 and CDR2: ENHRY, SYGVKD. The CDR3 extends over 13 amino acids. The CDR3 region has the DNA TGTGCCTTAGCGGGCAGCCGTGGTCATGAGCAGTTCTTC. This sequence encodes CALAGSRGHEQFF.

The chain couples TRBV4-3 to TRBJ2-5, with D maybe TRBD1 (5 bases). CDR1 and CDR2 from the germline V gene are LGHNA and YSLEER. The CDR3 spans 15 residues. Trimming stripped 0 bases from V and 3 bases from J, with 11 bases between. CDR3 loop: CASSQDYGREETQYF. The CDR3 DNA reads TGCGCCAGCAGCCAAGATTATGGCAGGGAAGAGACCCAGTACTTC.